The entry below gives a single T cell receptor (beta chain) sequence along with its context. TCRdb fed the RACE reads into MiXCR, producing one record per CDR3 protein. The sample yields under 300,000 distinct CDR3 sequences, 7.5% to 10% seen once. The data are from a study of human T cells and chemical hapten exposure. Time point specified: pre-sensitization, week 0. This sample's treatment: therapeutic diphenylcyclopropenone sensitization with weekly scalp DPC. It was from unfractionated whole blood that total RNA was extracted. The sequence was obtained from a woman aged 40 to 50 with alopecia areata. Some clones in this sample may be carry-over from other donors' samples. This material consisted of whole blood, taken in connection with sensitization to the hapten diphenylcyclopropenone (DPC).

CDR3: CASSGSGPSYNEQFF. CDR3 nucleotide sequence: TGTGCCAGCAGTGGTAGCGGCCCCTCCTACAATGAGCAGTTCTTC. The V call is TRBV6-2 or TRBV6-3, the J call TRBJ2-1; tentatively, D is TRBD2 (6 bases). CDR1 is MNHEY and CDR2 is SVGEGT in the germline V gene. V was cut by 5 bases and J by 0 bases, with 11 bases left in between. This CDR3 has 15 amino acids.